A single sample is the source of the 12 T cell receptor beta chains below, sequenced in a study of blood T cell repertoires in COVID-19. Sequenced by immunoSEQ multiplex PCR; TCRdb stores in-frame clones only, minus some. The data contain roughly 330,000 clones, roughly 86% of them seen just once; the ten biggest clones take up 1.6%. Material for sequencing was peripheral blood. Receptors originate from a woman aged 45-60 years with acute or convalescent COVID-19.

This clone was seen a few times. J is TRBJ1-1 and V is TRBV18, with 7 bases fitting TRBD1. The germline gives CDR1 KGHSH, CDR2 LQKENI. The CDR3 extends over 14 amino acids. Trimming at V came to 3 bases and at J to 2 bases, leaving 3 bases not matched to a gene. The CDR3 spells CASSPGQLNTEAFF. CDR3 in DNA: TGTGCCAGCTCACCGGGACAGCTAAACACTGAAGCTTTCTTT.

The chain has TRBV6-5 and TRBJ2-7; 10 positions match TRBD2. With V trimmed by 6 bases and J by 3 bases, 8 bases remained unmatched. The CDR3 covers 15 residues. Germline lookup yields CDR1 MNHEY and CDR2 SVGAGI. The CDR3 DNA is TGTGCCAGCAGACCGGGACTAGCGACCCTCTACGAGCAGTACTTC. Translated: CASRPGLATLYEQYF.

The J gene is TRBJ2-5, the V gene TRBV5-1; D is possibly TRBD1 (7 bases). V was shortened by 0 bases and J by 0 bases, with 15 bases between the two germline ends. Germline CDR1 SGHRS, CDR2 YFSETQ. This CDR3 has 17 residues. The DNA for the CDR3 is TGCGCCAGCAGCTTGGTCAGGGGGGATCGGTACCAAGAGACCCAGTACTTC. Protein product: CASSLVRGDRYQETQYF.

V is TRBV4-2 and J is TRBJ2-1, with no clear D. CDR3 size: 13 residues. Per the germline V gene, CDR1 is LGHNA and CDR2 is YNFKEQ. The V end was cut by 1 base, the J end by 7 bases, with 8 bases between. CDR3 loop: CASSQGQANEQFF. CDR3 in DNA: TGTGCCAGCAGCCAAGGGCAGGCGAATGAGCAGTTCTTC.

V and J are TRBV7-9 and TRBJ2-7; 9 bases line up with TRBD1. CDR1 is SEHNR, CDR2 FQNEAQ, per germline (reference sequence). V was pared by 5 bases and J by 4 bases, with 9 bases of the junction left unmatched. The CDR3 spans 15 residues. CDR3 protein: CASSPLADRGYEQYF. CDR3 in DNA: TGTGCCAGCAGCCCCCTAGCGGACAGGGGTTACGAGCAGTACTTC.

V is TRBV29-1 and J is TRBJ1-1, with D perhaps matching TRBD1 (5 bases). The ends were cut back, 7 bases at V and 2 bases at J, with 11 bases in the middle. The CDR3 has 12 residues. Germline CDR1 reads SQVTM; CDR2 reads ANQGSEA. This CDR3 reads CSARGGNTEAFF. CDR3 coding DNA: TGCAGCGCCCGGGGGGGTAACACTGAAGCTTTCTTT. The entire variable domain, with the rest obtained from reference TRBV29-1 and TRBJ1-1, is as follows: SAVISQKPSRDICQRGTSLTIQCQVDSQVTMMFWYRQQPGQSLTLIATANQGSEATYESGFVIDKFPISRPNLTFSTLTVSNMSPEDSSIYLCSARGGNTEAFFGQGTRLTVV.

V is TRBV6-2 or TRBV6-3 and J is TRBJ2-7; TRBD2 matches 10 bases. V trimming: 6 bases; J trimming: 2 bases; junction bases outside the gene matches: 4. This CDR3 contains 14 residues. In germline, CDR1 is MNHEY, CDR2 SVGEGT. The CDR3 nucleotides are TGTGCCAGCAGCGGACTAGCGGCTCCCTACGAGCAGTACTTC. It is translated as CASSGLAAPYEQYF.

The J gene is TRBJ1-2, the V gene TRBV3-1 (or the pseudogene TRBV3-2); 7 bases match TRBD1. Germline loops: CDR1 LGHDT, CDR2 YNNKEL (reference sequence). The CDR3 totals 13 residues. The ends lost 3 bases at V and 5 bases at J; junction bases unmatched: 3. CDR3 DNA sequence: TGTGCCAGCAGCCAGGACAGGAAATATGGCTACACCTTC. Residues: CASSQDRKYGYTF.

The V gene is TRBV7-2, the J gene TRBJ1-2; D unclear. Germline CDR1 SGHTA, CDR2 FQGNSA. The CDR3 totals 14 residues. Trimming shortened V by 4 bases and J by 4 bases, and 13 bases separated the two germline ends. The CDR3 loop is CASSYTDYFYGYTF. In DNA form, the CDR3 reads TGTGCCAGCAGCTACACAGATTACTTCTATGGCTACACCTTC.

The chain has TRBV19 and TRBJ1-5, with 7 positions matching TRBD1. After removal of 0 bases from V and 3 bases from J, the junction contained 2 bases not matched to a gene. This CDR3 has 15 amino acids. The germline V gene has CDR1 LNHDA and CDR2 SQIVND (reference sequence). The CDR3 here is CASSIDDRVNQPQHF. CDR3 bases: TGTGCCAGTAGTATAGACGACAGGGTCAATCAGCCCCAGCATTTT.

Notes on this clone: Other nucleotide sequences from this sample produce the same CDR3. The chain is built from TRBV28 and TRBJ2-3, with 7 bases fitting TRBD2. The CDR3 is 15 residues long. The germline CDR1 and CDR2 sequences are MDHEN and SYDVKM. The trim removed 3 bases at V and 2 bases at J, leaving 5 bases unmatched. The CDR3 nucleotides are TGTGCCAGCAGTTTGGGAGGGCTCTCCACAGATACGCAGTATTTT. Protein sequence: CASSLGGLSTDTQYF.

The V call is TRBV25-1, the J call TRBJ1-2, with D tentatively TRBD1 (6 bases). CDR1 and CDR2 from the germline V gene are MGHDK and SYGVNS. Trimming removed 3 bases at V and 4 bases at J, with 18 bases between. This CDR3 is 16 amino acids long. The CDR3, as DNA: TGTGCCAGCAGTGATCTTCAGGGGTCAGTCGGCTATGGCTACACCTTC. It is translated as CASSDLQGSVGYGYTF.